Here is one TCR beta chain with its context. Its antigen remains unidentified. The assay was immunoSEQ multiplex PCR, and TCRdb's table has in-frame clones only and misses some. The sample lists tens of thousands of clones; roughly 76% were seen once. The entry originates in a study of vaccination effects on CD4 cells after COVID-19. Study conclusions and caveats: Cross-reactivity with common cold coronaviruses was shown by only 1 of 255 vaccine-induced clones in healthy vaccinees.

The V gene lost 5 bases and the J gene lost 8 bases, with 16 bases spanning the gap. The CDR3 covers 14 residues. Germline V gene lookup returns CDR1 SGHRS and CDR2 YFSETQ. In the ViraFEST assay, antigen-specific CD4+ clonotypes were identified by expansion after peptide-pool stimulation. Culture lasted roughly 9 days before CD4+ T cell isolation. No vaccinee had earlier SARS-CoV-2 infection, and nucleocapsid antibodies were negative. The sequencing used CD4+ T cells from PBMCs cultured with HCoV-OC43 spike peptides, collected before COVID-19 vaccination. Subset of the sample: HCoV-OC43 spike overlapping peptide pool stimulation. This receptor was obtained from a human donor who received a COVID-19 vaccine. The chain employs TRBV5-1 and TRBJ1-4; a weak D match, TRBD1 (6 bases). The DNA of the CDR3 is TGCGCCAGCAGACCCGGGGGGGCGGAGGAAAAACTGTTTTTT. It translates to CASRPGGAEEKLFF.